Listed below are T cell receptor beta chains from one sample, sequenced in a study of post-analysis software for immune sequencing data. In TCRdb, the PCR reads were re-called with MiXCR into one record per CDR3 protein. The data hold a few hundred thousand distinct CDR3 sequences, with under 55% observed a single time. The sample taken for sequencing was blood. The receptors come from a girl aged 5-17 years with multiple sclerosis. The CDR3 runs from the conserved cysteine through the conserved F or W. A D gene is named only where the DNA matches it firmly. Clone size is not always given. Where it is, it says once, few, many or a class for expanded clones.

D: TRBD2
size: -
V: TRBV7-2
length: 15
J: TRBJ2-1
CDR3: CASSPAPGTTNEQFF
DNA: TGTGCCAGCAGCCCCGCCCCCGGGACTACTAATGAGCAGTTCTTC

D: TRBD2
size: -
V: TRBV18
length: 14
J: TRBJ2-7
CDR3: CASYRGSGTYEQYF
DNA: TGTGCCAGCTATCGGGGTAGCGGGACCTACGAGCAGTACTTC

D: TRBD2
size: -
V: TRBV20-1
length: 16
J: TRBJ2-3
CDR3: CSARDTAGGDSDTQYF
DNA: TGCAGTGCTAGAGATACGGCGGGAGGAGACTCAGATACGCAGTATTTT

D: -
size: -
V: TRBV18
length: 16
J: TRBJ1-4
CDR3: CASSPSPWATNEKLFF
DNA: TGTGCCAGCTCACCATCCCCGTGGGCAACTAATGAAAAACTGTTTTTT

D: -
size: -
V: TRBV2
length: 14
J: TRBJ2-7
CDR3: CASHPSAELWEQYF
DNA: TGTGCCAGCCACCCTAGCGCGGAGCTTTGGGAGCAGTACTTC

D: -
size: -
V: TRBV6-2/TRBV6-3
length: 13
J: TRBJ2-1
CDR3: CASSTGFWNEQFF
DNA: TGTGCCAGCAGCACGGGTTTCTGGAATGAGCAGTTCTTC

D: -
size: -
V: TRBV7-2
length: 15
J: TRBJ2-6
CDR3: CASSFPSSGANVLTF
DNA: TGTGCCAGCAGCTTCCCAAGCTCTGGGGCCAACGTCCTGACTTTC

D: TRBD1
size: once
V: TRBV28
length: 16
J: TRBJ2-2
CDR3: CASSLDTGGIRGELFF
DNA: TGTGCCAGCAGTTTGGACACAGGGGGGATTAGAGGGGAGCTGTTTTTT

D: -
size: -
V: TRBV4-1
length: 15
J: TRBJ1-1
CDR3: CASSQPLQGNTEAFF
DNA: TGCGCCAGCAGCCAACCGTTACAGGGTAACACTGAAGCTTTCTTT

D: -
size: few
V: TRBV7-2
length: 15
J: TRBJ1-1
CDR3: CASSFRNREDTEAFF
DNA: TGTGCCAGCAGCTTCCGGAACAGGGAGGACACTGAAGCTTTCTTT

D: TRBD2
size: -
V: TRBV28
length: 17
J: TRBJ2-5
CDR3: CASSLAQGLAGDETQYF
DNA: TGTGCCAGCAGTTTAGCCCAGGGACTAGCGGGAGACGAGACCCAGTACTTC

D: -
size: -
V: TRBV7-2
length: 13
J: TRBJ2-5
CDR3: CASSLRWEETQYF
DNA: TGTGCCAGCAGCTTACGCTGGGAAGAGACCCAGTACTTC

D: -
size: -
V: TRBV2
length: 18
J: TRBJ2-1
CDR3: CASSTSAGVQGSYNEQFF
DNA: TGTGCCAGCAGCACTTCCGCCGGGGTACAGGGATCCTACAATGAGCAGTTCTTC

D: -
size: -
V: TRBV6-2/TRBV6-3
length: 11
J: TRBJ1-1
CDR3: CASSRYTEAFF
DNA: TGTGCCAGCAGCCGGTACACTGAAGCTTTCTTT

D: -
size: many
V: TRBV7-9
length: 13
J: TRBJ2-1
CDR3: CASSLTSPNEQFF
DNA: TGTGCCAGCAGCTTAACCTCCCCAAATGAGCAGTTCTTC

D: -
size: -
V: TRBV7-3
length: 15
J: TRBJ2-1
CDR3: CASSLRKSSYNEQFF
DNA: TGTGCCAGCAGCCTTCGGAAAAGCTCCTACAATGAGCAGTTCTTC

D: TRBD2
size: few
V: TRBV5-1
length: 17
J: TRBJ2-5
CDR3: CASSLGTSGRYQETQYF
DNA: TGCGCCAGCAGCTTGGGGACTAGCGGGAGGTACCAAGAGACCCAGTACTTC

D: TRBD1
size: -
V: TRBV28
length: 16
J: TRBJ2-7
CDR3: CASSLLPGQGADEQYF
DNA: TGTGCCAGCAGTCTCCTACCGGGACAGGGGGCCGACGAGCAGTACTTC

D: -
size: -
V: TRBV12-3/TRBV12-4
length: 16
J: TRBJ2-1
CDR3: CASSLRGPSSYNEQFF
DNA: TGTGCCAGCAGTCTCCGGGGCCCAAGCTCCTACAATGAGCAGTTCTTC

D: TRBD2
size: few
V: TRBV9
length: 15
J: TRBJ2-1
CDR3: CASSVGGRAPNEQFF
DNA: TGTGCCAGCAGCGTAGGCGGGAGGGCTCCCAATGAGCAGTTCTTC

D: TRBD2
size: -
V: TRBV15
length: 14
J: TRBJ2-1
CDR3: CATKGTSVRNEQFF
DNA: TGTGCCACCAAGGGGACTAGCGTTCGGAATGAGCAGTTCTTC

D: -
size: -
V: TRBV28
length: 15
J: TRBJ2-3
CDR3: CASSLSHRTADTQYF
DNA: TGTGCCAGCAGCCTCTCCCATAGGACGGCAGATACGCAGTATTTT